These 14 T cell receptor beta chains came from one sample sequenced in a study of blood T cell repertoires in COVID-19 (dated by TCRdb to about 2020). The library was made by the immunoSEQ multiplex PCR assay. This is the immuneACCESS table as TCRdb keeps it, with only in-frame sequences that have V and J called. A part of the clones is gone; compared with another copy, unresolved V genes explain less than half, and the rest is unexplained. Counted in this sample were about 66,000 clones; approximately 80% of them appeared once. In total, the top ten clones hold less than 8.5% of the sample. The sample consisted of peripheral blood. The origin of the receptors is a man aged 60 to 75 with acute or convalescent COVID-19.

The chain joins TRBV19 to TRBJ1-2; D is uncertain. Germline CDR1 is LNHDA and CDR2 is SQIVND (reference sequence). Between the trimmed V and J ends, which lost 1 base and 1 base, there was a span of 7 bases. The CDR3 is 14 amino acids. Here the CDR3 reads CASSIGASNYGYTF. CDR3 DNA: TGTGCCAGTAGTATAGGGGCCAGTAACTATGGCTACACCTTC.

The rearrangement links TRBV7-6 to TRBJ2-3; 8 bases map to TRBD2. With 5 bases clipped from V and 6 bases from J, the junction kept 7 bases outside the gene matches. There are 14 residues in the CDR3. Germline assignment: CDR1 SGHVS and CDR2 FNYEAQ. CDR3 region: CASSVGLAPDTQYF. For the CDR3, the DNA is TGTGCCAGCAGCGTAGGACTAGCTCCGGATACGCAGTATTTT.

The chain joins TRBV7-2 to TRBJ1-1; 7 nucleotides align to TRBD1. V gave up 5 bases and J gave up 1 base; unmatched junction bases: 1. Germline lookup yields CDR1 SGHTA and CDR2 FQGNSA. The CDR3 runs to 13 residues. The CDR3 DNA reads as TGTGCCAGCAGCGGGGACAGGAACACTGAAGCTTTCTTT. Its translation: CASSGDRNTEAFF. The full variable domain, completed using reference TRBV7-2 and TRBJ1-1, is GAGVSQSPSNKVTEKGKDVELRCDPISGHTALYWYRQSLGQGLEFLIYFQGNSAPDKSGLPSDRFSAERTGGSVSTLTIQRTQQEDSAVYLCASSGDRNTEAFFGQGTRLTVV.

The chain is built from TRBV6-6 and TRBJ1-1; 7 bases fit TRBD1. Germline values: CDR1 MNHNY, CDR2 SVGAGI (reference sequence). The V segment lost 2 bases and the J segment 11 bases; nucleotides outside the gene matches: 8. CDR3 length: 13 amino acids. This CDR3 reads CASSYPWDSFAFF. In DNA, the CDR3 is TGTGCCAGCAGTTACCCTTGGGACAGTTTTGCTTTCTTT.

The DNA for the CDR3 is TGCAGTGCTAGTAGAAAGCGGAATGAGCAGTTCTTC. Its translation is CSASRKRNEQFF. V and J are TRBV20-1 and TRBJ2-1; possible D gene TRBD2, 5 bases. Germline CDR1 and CDR2: DFQATT and SNEGSKA (reference sequence). The CDR3 totals 12 residues. V was shortened by 3 bases and J by 7 bases, with 10 bases between the two germline ends.

V is TRBV6-5 and J is TRBJ1-6, with D uncertain. The CDR3 loop spans 13 amino acids. Trimming shortened V by 7 bases and J by 4 bases, and 8 bases separated the two germline ends. Germline V gene sequence: CDR1 MNHEY, CDR2 SVGAGI. DNA of the CDR3: TGTGCCAGCATCCTTTCTTATAATTCACCCCTCCACTTT. Translating gives CASILSYNSPLHF.

The V call is TRBV3-1 (or the pseudogene TRBV3-2), the J call TRBJ1-5; 7 bases match TRBD1. The V gene's germline CDR1 is LGHDT and CDR2 YNNKEL (reference sequence). This CDR3 comprises 15 residues. Losses at the gene ends were 4 bases for V and 0 bases for J; bases not matched to a gene: 3. This CDR3 is CASSPGTDSNQPQHF. The CDR3 region has the DNA TGTGCCAGCAGCCCCGGGACAGATAGCAATCAGCCCCAGCATTTT.

The chain carries TRBV19 and TRBJ2-1; no clear D. Trimming took off 3 bases at V and 3 bases at J, with 12 bases between the two ends. The CDR3 loop spans 15 amino acids. CDR1 LNHDA and CDR2 SQIVND come from the germline V gene (reference sequence). CDR3 nucleotides: TGTGCCAGTAGTATGAGAGGAGTCCACTACAATGAGCAGTTCTTC. This encodes CASSMRGVHYNEQFF.

V gene TRBV6-1 combines with J gene TRBJ1-6, with TRBD1 as a possible D gene (6 bases). V was pared by 2 bases and J by 6 bases, with 14 bases between. Germline V gene sequence: CDR1 MNHNS, CDR2 SASEGT. The CDR3 is 16 amino acids. The DNA for the CDR3 is TGTGCCAGCAGTGAAAAATCGGGGGGCTTTAATTCACCCCTCCACTTT. It codes for CASSEKSGGFNSPLHF.

The J gene is TRBJ2-1, the V gene TRBV15; TRBD2 agrees at 12 bases. With V trimmed by 3 bases and J by 8 bases, 5 bases remained unmatched. CDR1 LNHNV and CDR2 YYDKDF come from the germline V gene (reference sequence). The CDR3 loop spans 15 amino acids. DNA for the CDR3: TGTGCCACCAGCAGGCTAGCGGGGGGGCTGGATGAGCAGTTCTTC. It encodes CATSRLAGGLDEQFF.

The chain joins TRBV4-1 to TRBJ1-5, with D possibly matching TRBD1 (5 bases). The CDR3 is 17 residues long. The germline V and J ends were trimmed by 0 bases and 0 bases, with 12 bases remaining between them. The germline CDR1 and CDR2 sequences are MGHRA and YSYEKL. As DNA, the CDR3 is TGCGCCAGCAGCCAAGATACGGGACTGCTTAGCAATCAGCCCCAGCATTTT. This sequence encodes CASSQDTGLLSNQPQHF.

This chain links TRBV18 with TRBJ2-3; 13 bases match TRBD2. V gave up 3 bases and J gave up 5 bases; unmatched junction bases: 8. The CDR3 totals 17 residues. Germline CDR1 KGHSH, CDR2 LQKENI. CDR3 sequence reads: CASSPLQTSGGLDTQYF. The CDR3 bases are TGTGCCAGCTCACCCCTCCAGACTAGCGGGGGGTTAGATACGCAGTATTTT. Variable domain in full (rest from reference TRBV18 and TRBJ2-3): NAGVMQNPRHLVRRRGQEARLRCSPMKGHSHVYWYRQLPEEGLKFMVYLQKENIIDESGMPKERFSAEFPKEGPSILRIQQVVRGDSAAYFCASSPLQTSGGLDTQYFGPGTRLTVL.

V gene TRBV5-4 combines with J gene TRBJ2-1; 9 nucleotides match TRBD1. CDR3 size: 13 residues. From germline, CDR1 is SGHNT and CDR2 YYREEE (reference sequence). Trimming cost V 5 bases and J 8 bases; bases outside gene matches: 5. The CDR3 sequence is CASRWDREDEQFF. In DNA, the CDR3 is TGTGCCAGCAGATGGGACAGGGAGGATGAGCAGTTCTTC.

This rearrangement joins TRBV2 to TRBJ1-2; 9 nucleotides align to TRBD1. Germline V gene lookup returns CDR1 SNHLY and CDR2 FYNNEI. The V and J ends lost 5 bases and 5 bases, in that order; junction bases with no gene match: 3. The CDR3 is made up of 13 amino acids. The CDR3 spells CASSRDREYGYTF. CDR3 nucleotides: TGTGCCAGCAGTCGGGACAGGGAGTATGGCTACACCTTC.